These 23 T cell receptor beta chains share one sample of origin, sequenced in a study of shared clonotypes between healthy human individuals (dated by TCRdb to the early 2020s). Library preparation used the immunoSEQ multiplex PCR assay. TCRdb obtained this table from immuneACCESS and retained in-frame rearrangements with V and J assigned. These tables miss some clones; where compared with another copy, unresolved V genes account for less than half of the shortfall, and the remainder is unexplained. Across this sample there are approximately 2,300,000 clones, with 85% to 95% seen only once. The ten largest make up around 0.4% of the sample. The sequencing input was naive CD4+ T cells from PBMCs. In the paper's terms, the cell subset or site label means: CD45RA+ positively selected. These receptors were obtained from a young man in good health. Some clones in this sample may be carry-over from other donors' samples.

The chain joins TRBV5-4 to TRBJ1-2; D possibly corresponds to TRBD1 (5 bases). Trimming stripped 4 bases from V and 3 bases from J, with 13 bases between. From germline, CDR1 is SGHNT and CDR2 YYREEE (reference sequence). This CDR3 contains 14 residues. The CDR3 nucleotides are TGTGCCAGCAGCCGGTTGCAGGGTGACTATGGCTACACCTTC. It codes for CASSRLQGDYGYTF.

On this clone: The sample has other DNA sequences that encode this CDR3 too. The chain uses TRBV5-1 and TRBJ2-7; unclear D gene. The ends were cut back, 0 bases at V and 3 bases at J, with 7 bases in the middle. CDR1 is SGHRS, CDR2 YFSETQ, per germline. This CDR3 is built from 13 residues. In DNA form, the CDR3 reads TGCGCCAGCAGCTTGGAAGGCAACTACGAGCAGTACTTC. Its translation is CASSLEGNYEQYF. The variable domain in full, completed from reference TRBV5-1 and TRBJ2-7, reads KAGVTQTPRYLIKTRGQQVTLSCSPISGHRSVSWYQQTPGQGLQFLFEYFSETQRNKGNFPGRFSGRQFSNSRSEMNVSTLELGDSALYLCASSLEGNYEQYFGPGTRLTVT.

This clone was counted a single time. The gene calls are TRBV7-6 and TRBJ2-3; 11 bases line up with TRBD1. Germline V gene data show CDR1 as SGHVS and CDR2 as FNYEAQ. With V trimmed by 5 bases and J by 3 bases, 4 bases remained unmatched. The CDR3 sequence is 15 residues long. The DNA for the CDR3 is TGTGCCAGCAGCCGGACAGGGGGCCTGACAGATACGCAGTATTTT. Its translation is CASSRTGGLTDTQYF.

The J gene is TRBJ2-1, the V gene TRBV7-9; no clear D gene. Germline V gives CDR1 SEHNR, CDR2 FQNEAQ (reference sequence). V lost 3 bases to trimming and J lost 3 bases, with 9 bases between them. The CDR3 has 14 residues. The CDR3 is CASSLRLRYNEQFF. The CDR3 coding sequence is TGTGCCAGCAGCTTGAGACTTCGCTACAATGAGCAGTTCTTC.

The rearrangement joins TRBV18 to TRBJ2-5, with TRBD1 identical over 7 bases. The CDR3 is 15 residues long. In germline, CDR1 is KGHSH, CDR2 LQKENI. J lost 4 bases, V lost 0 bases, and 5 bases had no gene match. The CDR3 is CASSPPLGGSETQYF. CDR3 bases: TGTGCCAGCTCACCACCGCTAGGGGGCTCAGAGACCCAGTACTTC.

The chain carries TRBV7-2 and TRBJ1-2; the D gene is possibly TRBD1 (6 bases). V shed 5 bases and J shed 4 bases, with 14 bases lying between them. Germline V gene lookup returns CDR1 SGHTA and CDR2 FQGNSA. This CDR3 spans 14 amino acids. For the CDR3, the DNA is TGTGCCAGCAGCCGGGGCGGGGGCGGCTATGGCTACACCTTC. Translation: CASSRGGGGYGYTF.

The CDR3 is CASDSGISDTQYF. Here the CDR3 DNA reads TGTGCCAGTGATAGCGGGATTTCAGATACGCAGTATTTT. The V gene is TRBV2, the J gene TRBJ2-3; 8 bases fit TRBD2. Germline trimming cut 9 bases from V and 4 bases from J; bases unmatched to any gene: 6. The CDR3 is 13 residues long. Germline values: CDR1 SNHLY, CDR2 FYNNEI. Full variable domain (rest looked up from reference TRBV2 and TRBJ2-3): EPEVTQTPSHQVTQMGQEVILRCVPISNHLYFYWYRQILGQKVEFLVSFYNNEISEKSEIFDDQFSVERPDGSNFTLKIRSTKLEDSAMYFCASDSGISDTQYFGPGTRLTVL.

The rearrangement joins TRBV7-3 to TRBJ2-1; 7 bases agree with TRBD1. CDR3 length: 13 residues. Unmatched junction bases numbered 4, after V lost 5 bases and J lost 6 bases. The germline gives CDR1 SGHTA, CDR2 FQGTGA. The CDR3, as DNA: TGTGCCAGCAGCGTTACAGGGGTCAATGAGCAGTTCTTC. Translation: CASSVTGVNEQFF.

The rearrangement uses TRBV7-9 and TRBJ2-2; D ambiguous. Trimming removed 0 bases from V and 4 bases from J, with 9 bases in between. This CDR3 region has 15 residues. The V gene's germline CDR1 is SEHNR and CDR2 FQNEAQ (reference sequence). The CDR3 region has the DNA TGTGCCAGCAGCTTAGCCGACAAGCGCACCGGGGAGCTGTTTTTT. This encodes CASSLADKRTGELFF.

The CDR3 here is CASSQRGQMNTEAFF. DNA of the CDR3: TGTGCCAGCAGCCAACGGGGACAGATGAACACTGAAGCTTTCTTT. The rearrangement joins TRBV4-2 to TRBJ1-1, with 7 bases aligning to TRBD1. Germline V gives CDR1 LGHNA, CDR2 YNFKEQ. V trimming: 2 bases; J trimming: 0 bases; junction bases outside the gene matches: 3. The CDR3 sequence is 15 residues long.

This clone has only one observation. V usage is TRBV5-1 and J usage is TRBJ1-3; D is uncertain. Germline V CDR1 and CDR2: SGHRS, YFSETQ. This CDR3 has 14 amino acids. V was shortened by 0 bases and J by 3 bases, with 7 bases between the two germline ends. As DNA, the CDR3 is TGCGCCAGCAGCTTGGACAGCCGTGGAAACACCATATATTTT. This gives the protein CASSLDSRGNTIYF.

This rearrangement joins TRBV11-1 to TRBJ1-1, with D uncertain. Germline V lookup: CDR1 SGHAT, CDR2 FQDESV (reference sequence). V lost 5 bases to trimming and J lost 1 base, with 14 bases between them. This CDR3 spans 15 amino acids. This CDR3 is CASSPSEGWNTEAFF. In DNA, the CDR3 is TGTGCCAGCAGCCCCTCCGAGGGATGGAACACTGAAGCTTTCTTT.

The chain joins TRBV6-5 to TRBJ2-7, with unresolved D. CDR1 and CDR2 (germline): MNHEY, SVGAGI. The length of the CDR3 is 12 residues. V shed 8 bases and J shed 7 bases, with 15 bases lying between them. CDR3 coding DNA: TGTGCCAGCGGTTCTGGCGGTTGGGAGCAGTACTTC. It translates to CASGSGGWEQYF.

CDR3 bases: TGCGCCAGCAGCTGGGCTTACAGGGGCGATAATGAAAAACTGTTTTTT. Protein product: CASSWAYRGDNEKLFF. V usage is TRBV5-1 and J usage is TRBJ1-4; 7 bases are a match to TRBD1. Germline V lookup: CDR1 SGHRS, CDR2 YFSETQ. The CDR3 is 16 residues long. J was trimmed by 4 bases and V by 3 bases; bases with no gene match: 9.

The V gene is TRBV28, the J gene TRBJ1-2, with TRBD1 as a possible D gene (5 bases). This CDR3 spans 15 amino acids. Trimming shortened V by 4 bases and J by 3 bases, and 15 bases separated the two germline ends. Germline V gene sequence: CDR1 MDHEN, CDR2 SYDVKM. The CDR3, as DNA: TGTGCCAGCAGTTCATACAGGTTAGGGGACTATGGCTACACCTTC. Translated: CASSSYRLGDYGYTF.

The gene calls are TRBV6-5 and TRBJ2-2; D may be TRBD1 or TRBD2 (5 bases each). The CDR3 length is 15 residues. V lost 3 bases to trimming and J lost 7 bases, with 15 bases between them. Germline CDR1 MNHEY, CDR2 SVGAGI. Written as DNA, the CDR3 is TGTGCCAGCAGTTATAAGCAGGATGGGGGCGGGGAGCTGTTTTTT. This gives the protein CASSYKQDGGGELFF.

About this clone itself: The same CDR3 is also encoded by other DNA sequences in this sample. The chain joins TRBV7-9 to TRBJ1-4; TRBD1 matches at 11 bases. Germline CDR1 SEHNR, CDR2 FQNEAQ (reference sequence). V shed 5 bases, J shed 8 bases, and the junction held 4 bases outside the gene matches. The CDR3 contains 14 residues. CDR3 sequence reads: CASSLGQGDEKLFF. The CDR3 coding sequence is TGTGCCAGCAGCCTGGGACAGGGGGACGAAAAACTGTTTTTT. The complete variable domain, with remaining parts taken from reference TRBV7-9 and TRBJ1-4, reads DTGVSQNPRHKITKRGQNVTFRCDPISEHNRLYWYRQTLGQGPEFLTYFQNEAQLEKSRLLSDRFSAERPKGSFSTLEIQRTEQGDSAMYLCASSLGQGDEKLFFGSGTQLSVL.

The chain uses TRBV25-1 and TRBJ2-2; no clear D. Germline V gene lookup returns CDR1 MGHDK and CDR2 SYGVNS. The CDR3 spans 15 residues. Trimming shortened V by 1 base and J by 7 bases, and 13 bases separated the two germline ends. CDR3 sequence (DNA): TGTGCCAGCAGTGAATTTGGTGCTGCTGGCGGGGAGCTGTTTTTT. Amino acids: CASSEFGAAGGELFF.

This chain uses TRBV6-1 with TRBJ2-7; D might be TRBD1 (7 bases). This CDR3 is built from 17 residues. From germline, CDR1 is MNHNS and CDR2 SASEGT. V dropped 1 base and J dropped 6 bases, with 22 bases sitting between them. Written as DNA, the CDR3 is TGTGCCAGCAGTGAAGAGGGGAGGACAGGTGGGGTTTCCGAGCAGTACTTC. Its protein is CASSEEGRTGGVSEQYF.

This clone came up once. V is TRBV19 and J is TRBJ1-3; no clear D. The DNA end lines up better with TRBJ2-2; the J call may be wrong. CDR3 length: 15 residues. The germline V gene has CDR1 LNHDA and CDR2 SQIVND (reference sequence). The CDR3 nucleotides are TGTGCCAGTAGTATAGATCTATCGGGTGCCGGGGAGCTGTTTTTT. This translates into CASSIDLSGAGELFF.

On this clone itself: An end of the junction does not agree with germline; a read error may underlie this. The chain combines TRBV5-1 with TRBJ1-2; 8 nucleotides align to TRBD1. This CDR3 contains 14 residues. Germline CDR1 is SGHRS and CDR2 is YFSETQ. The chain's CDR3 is CASSHGQGDYDYTF. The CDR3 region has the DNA TGCGCCAGCAGCCATGGACAGGGTGACTATGACTACACCTTC.

As DNA, the CDR3 is TGTGCCAGCAGTTTACCTCCTAGCAGAGGAGGGAACAATGAGCAGTTCTTC. Translating gives CASSLPPSRGGNNEQFF. V is TRBV28 and J is TRBJ2-1, with D possibly TRBD2 on 6 matching bases. The CDR3 runs 17 residues. CDR1 is MDHEN and CDR2 is SYDVKM in the germline V gene. Trimming removed 2 bases from V and 5 bases from J, with 19 bases in between.

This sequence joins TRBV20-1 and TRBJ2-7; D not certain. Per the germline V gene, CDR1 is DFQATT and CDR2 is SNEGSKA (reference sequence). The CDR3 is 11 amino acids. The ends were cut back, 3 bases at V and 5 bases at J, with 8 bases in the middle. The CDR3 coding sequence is TGCAGTGCTAGTCCAGGCCACGAGCAGTACTTC. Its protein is CSASPGHEQYF.